Sequencing of this T cell receptor (beta chain) was carried out in a study of T cell repertoires in cytomegalovirus infection. This clonotype was counted once. Its antigen is not known. Each CDR3 protein gets one entry after TCRdb re-called the reads with MiXCR. This sample carries roughly 500,000 distinct CDR3 sequences, about 33% of them seen once, and the ten largest clones take 15% to 20%. V shed 5 bases and J 4 bases; nucleotides not matched to a gene: 11. The CDR3 sequence is 17 residues long. Germline V CDR1 and CDR2: SGHTA, FQGTGA. The J gene is TRBJ2-2, the V gene TRBV7-3; 9 bases are shared with TRBD2. The specimen comprised cultured PBMCs, sampled from culture after CMV antigen stimulation. The TCR sequence derives from a human donor in good health (CMV status not recorded). Some clones in this sample may be carry-over from other donors' samples. CDR3 amino acids: CASSPSRGREGTGELFF. The CDR3 nucleotides are TGTGCCAGCAGCCCCTCGAGGGGGCGGGAGGGCACCGGGGAGCTGTTTTTT. The variable domain in full, completed from reference TRBV7-3 and TRBJ2-2, reads GAGVSQTPSNKVTEKGKYVELRCDPISGHTALYWYRQSLGQGPEFLIYFQGTGAADDSGLPNDRFFAVRPEGSVSTLKIQRTERGDSAVYLCASSPSRGREGTGELFFGEGSRLTVL.